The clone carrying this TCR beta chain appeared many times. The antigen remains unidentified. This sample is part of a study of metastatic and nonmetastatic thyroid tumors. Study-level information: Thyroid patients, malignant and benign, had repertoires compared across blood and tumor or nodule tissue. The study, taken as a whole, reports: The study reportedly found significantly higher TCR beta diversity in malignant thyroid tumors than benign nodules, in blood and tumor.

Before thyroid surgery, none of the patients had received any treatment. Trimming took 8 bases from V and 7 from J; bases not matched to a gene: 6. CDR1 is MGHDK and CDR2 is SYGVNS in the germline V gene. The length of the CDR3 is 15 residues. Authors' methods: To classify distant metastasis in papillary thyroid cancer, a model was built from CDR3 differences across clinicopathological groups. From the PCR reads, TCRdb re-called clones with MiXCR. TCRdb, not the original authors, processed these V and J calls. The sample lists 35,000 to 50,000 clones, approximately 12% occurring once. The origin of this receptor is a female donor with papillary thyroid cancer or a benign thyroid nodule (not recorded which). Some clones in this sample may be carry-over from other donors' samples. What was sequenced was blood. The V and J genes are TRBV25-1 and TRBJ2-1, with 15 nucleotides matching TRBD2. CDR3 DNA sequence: TGTGCCAGCCAACTAGGGACTAGCGGGAGGAATGAGCAGTTCTTC. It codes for CASQLGTSGRNEQFF.